What follows is one TCR beta chain and its context. Its antigen is not known. Documented treatment: oral pan-JAK inhibitor, 5-10 mg twice daily. Alopecia areata patients had lesional scalp punch biopsies and peripheral blood taken from them. The source of the sample is a study of CD8+ T cells in alopecia areata. Study-level information: Patients in the treated group were given tofacitinib by mouth, 5 to 10 mg twice a day. Study results and limitations: In scalp samples, resident alphabeta T cells of normal skin are also sequenced. In patients, TCRs were shared less clearly than in mice, and HLA may possibly be involved.

TCR sequencing used cDNA made by reverse transcription of extracted RNA. Profiled with immunoSEQ multiplex PCR; TCRdb holds only in-frame clones, not every one. The table has 150,000 to 200,000 clones, approximately 51% seen once. The sequenced sample was CD8+ T cells sorted from blood, obtained at roughly week 52, from a patient treated with tofacitinib. This sequence originates from a human donor with alopecia areata.

CDR3 DNA: TGTGCCAGCTCACCACCGGCGGGAGCCCAAGAGACCCAGTACTTC. Residues: CASSPPAGAQETQYF. The chain joins TRBV18 to TRBJ2-5; 7 positions agree with TRBD2. J was trimmed by 1 base and V by 0 bases; bases with no gene match: 2. The CDR3 runs 15 residues. The germline V gene has CDR1 KGHSH and CDR2 LQKENI.